This paragraph covers one T cell receptor beta chain sequence. This sequence may be a read error, since a much larger clone differs from it by one base. TCRdb re-called clones via MiXCR from the PCR reads. The sample has around 16,000 clones, about 35% seen once. Every patient was untreated before thyroid surgery. These data come from a study of metastatic and nonmetastatic thyroid tumors. The specimen sequenced was tumor tissue. This TCR derives from a male donor with papillary thyroid cancer or a benign thyroid nodule (not recorded which). Some clones in this sample may be carry-over from other donors' samples.

CDR3 region: CASSVAQRGSDTQYF. CDR3 DNA sequence: TGTGCCAGCAGCGTAGCCCAGCGAGGGTCAGATACGCAGTATTTT. V gene TRBV9 combines with J gene TRBJ2-3; D perhaps matches TRBD2 (5 bases). The germline V gene encodes CDR1 SGDLS and CDR2 YYNGEE. Trimming pared 0 bases from V and 4 bases from J, leaving 12 bases between. The CDR3 loop spans 15 amino acids.